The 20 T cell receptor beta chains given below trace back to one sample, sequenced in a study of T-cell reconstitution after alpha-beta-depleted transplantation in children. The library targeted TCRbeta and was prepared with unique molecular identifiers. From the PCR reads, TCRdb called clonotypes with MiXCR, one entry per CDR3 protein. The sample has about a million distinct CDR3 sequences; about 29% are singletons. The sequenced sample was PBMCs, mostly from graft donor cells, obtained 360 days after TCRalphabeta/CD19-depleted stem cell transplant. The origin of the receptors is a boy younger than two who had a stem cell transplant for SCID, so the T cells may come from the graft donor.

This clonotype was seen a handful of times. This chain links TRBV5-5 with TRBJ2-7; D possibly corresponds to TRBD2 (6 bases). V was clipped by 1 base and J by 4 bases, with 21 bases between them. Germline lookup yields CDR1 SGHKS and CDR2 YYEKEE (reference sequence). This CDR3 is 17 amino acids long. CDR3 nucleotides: TGTGCCAGCAGCTTGCAGTGGGATCCGGGACTCGGGTACGAGCAGTACTTC. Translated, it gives CASSLQWDPGLGYEQYF.

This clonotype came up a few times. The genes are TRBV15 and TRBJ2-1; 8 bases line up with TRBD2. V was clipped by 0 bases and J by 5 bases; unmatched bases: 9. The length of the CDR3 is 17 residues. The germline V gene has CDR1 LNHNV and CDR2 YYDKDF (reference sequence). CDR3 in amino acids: CATSRDHPSGGHNEQFF. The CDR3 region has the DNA TGTGCCACCAGCAGAGATCACCCCAGCGGGGGCCACAATGAGCAGTTCTTC.

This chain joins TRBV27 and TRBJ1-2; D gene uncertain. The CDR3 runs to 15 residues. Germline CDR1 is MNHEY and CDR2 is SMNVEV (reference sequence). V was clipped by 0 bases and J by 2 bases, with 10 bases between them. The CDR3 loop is CASSLSTPTNYGYTF. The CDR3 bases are TGTGCCAGCAGTTTATCGACACCGACCAACTATGGCTACACCTTC.

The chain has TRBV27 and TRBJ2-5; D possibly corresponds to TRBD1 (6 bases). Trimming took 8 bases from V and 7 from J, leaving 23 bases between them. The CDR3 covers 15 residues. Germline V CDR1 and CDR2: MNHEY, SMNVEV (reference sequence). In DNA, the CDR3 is TGTGCCAGCGGTCTTCCCGGACAGAGGGCAGGGACCCAGTACTTC. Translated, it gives CASGLPGQRAGTQYF.

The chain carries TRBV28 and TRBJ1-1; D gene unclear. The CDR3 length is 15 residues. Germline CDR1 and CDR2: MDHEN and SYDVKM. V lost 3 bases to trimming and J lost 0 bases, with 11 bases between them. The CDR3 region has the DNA TGTGCCAGCAGTTTCAGAAAGGGCATGAACACTGAAGCTTTCTTT. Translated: CASSFRKGMNTEAFF.

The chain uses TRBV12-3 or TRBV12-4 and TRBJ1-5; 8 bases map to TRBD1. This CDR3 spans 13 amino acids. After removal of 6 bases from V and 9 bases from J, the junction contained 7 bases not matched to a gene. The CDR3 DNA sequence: TGTGCCAGCAGAGGACAGGGCCGGGGGCCCCAGCATTTT. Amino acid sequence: CASRGQGRGPQHF.

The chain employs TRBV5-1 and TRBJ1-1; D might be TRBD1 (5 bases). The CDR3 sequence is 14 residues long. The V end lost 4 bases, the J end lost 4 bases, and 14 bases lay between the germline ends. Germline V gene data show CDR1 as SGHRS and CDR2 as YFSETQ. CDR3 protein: CASSPGTPGTEAFF. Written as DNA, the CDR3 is TGCGCCAGCAGCCCGGGGACCCCGGGCACTGAAGCTTTCTTT.

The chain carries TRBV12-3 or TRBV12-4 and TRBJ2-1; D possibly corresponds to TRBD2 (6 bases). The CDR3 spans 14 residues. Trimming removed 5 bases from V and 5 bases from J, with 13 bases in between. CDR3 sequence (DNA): TGTGCCAGCAGTCCCGGGAGAATTAACAATGAGCAGTTCTTC. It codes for CASSPGRINNEQFF.

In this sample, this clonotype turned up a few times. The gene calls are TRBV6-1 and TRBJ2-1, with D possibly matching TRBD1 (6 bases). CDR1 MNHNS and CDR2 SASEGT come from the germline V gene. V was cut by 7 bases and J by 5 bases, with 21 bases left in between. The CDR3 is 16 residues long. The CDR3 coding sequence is TGTGCCAGCACCACCCGTACGACAGGAAGACACAATGAGCAGTTCTTC. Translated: CASTTRTTGRHNEQFF.

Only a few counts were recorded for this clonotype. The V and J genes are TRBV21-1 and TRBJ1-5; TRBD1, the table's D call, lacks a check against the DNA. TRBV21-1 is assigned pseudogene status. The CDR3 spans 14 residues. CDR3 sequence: CASTGTVSNQPQHF. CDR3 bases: TGTGCCAGCACGGGGACAGTAAGCAATCAGCCCCAGCATTTT.

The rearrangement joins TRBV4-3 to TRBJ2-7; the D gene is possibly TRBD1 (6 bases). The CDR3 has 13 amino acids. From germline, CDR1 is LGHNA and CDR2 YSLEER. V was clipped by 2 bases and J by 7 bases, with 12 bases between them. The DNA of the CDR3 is TGCGCCAGCAGCCAAAGGAGCAGGGGAGAGCAGTACTTC. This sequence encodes CASSQRSRGEQYF.

DNA for the CDR3: TGTGCCAGCAGTTACGCGGCTACTAGCACAGATACGCAGTATTTT. Residues: CASSYAATSTDTQYF. This rearrangement joins TRBV6-5 to TRBJ2-3; D is unresolved. Germline V CDR1 and CDR2: MNHEY, SVGAGI. CDR3 length equals 15 residues. The ends were cut back, 2 bases at V and 0 bases at J, with 9 bases in the middle.

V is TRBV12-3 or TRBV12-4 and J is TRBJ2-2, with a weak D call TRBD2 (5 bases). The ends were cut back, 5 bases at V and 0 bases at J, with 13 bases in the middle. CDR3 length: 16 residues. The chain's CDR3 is CASSPVGGPNTGELFF. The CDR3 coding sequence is TGTGCCAGCAGTCCCGTGGGCGGGCCGAACACCGGGGAGCTGTTTTTT.

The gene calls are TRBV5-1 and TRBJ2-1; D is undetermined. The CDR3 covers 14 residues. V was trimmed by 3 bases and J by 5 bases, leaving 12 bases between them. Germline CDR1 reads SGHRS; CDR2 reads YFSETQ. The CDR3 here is CASSSMDLNNEQFF. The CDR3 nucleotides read TGCGCCAGCAGCTCCATGGACCTTAACAATGAGCAGTTCTTC.

DNA of the CDR3: TGTGCCACCAGTGATTTGCTTCGAGCTGGGTTTTGGGTTGGCTACACCTTC. Residues: CATSDLLRAGFWVGYTF. The rearrangement joins TRBV24-1 to TRBJ1-2; D gene unclear. This CDR3 spans 17 amino acids. Trimming took 0 bases from V and 7 from J, leaving 20 bases between them. Germline CDR1 is KGHDR and CDR2 is SFDVKD.

CDR3 nucleotide sequence: TGTGCCAGCAGTACCGGGACTGCTTATACGCAGTATTTT. Protein: CASSTGTAYTQYF. The chain couples TRBV12-3 or TRBV12-4 to TRBJ2-3, with D possibly matching TRBD2 (6 bases). Trimming took off 5 bases at V and 7 bases at J, with 13 bases between the two ends. The CDR3 runs 13 residues.

In DNA form, the CDR3 reads TGTGCCAGCAGTTCAGCTAGCGGGGGGACGTTCTTC. It specifies CASSSASGGTFF. The chain employs TRBV28 and TRBJ2-1, with 11 bases identical to TRBD2. The CDR3 is made up of 12 amino acids. In germline, CDR1 is MDHEN, CDR2 SYDVKM. With 4 bases clipped from V and 15 bases from J, the junction kept 5 bases outside the gene matches.

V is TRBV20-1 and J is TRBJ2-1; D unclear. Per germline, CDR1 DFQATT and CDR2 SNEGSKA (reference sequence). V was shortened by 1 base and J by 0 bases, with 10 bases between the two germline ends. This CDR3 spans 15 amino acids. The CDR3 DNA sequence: TGCAGTGCTAGAGTGGGCAGAAGCTCCTACAATGAGCAGTTCTTC. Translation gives CSARVGRSSYNEQFF.

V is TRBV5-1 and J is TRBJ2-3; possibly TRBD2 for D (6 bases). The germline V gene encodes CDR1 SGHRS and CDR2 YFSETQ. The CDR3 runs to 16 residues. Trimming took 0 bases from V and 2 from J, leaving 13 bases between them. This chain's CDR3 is CASSLGHGGLTDTQYF. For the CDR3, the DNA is TGCGCCAGCAGCTTGGGACACGGGGGACTCACAGATACGCAGTATTTT.

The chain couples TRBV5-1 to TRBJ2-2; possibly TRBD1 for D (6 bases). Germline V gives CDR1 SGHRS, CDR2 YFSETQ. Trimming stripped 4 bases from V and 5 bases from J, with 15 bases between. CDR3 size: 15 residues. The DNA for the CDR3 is TGCGCCAGCAGCCAACAGGGATTAACGACCGGGGAGCTGTTTTTT. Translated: CASSQQGLTTGELFF.